Listed below are T cell receptor beta chains from one sample, sequenced in a study of cytomegalovirus exposure and HLA in healthy donors. Here immunoSEQ multiplex PCR was the method, and the copy in TCRdb shows in-frame clones only, minus some. The sample holds 95,000 to 110,000 clones. Sequences were obtained from PBMCs. The receptors come from a man between 40 and 49 years old in good health and CMV-seronegative. CDR3s include the opening cysteine and the closing phenylalanine or tryptophan. Fields, in order: V gene, D gene, J gene, CDR3 DNA, CDR3 protein. A D gene is named only where the DNA matches it firmly.

v_gene: TRBV28
d_gene: TRBD1
j_gene: TRBJ2-2
CDR3nt: TGTGCCAGCAGCCGCAGGTGGGGACAGGGCCCCCGCGGGGAGCTGTTTTTT
CDR3aa: CASSRRWGQGPRGELFF

v_gene: TRBV20-1
d_gene: -
j_gene: TRBJ2-7
CDR3nt: TGCAGTGCCCGGACAATCTACGAGCAGTACTTC
CDR3aa: CSARTIYEQYF

v_gene: TRBV2
d_gene: -
j_gene: TRBJ2-2
CDR3nt: TGTGCCAGCGGGGAACTTACAGGGTTTGCTGGGGAGCTGTTTTTT
CDR3aa: CASGELTGFAGELFF

v_gene: TRBV6-5
d_gene: -
j_gene: TRBJ2-7
CDR3nt: TGTGCCAGCAGTTACACCTTGACTAGTCCCGAGCAGTACTTC
CDR3aa: CASSYTLTSPEQYF

v_gene: TRBV18
d_gene: -
j_gene: TRBJ2-1
CDR3nt: TGTGCCAGCTCACCACCGGAGTCGGGGAATGAGCAGTTCTTC
CDR3aa: CASSPPESGNEQFF

v_gene: TRBV14
d_gene: -
j_gene: TRBJ1-4
CDR3nt: TGTGCCAGCAGCCAAGGATTTGAAGTGCGAGAAAAACTGTTTTTT
CDR3aa: CASSQGFEVREKLFF

v_gene: TRBV6-5
d_gene: -
j_gene: TRBJ2-2
CDR3nt: TGTGCCGTCCTTGACTCGAACACCGGGGAGCTGTTTTTT
CDR3aa: CAVLDSNTGELFF

v_gene: TRBV11-2
d_gene: -
j_gene: TRBJ2-3
CDR3nt: TGTGCCAGCAGTCCGGGACTGTCCACAGATACGCAGTATTTT
CDR3aa: CASSPGLSTDTQYF

v_gene: TRBV5-4
d_gene: -
j_gene: TRBJ2-3
CDR3nt: TGTGCCAGCAGCTTGGGTACTAGCACAGATACGCAGTATTTT
CDR3aa: CASSLGTSTDTQYF

v_gene: TRBV4-1
d_gene: TRBD2
j_gene: TRBJ2-7
CDR3nt: TGCGCCAGCAGCCCCACTAGCGTTGGCTACGAGCAGTACTTC
CDR3aa: CASSPTSVGYEQYF

v_gene: TRBV2
d_gene: TRBD2
j_gene: TRBJ2-1
CDR3nt: TGTGCCAGCATACAAGCGGGGAGAATCGATGAGCAGTTCTTC
CDR3aa: CASIQAGRIDEQFF